This T cell receptor (beta chain) comes out of a study of cytomegalovirus exposure and HLA in healthy donors. The PCR was carried out with 60 Vbeta primers and 13 Jbeta primers. The method was immunoSEQ multiplex PCR; TCRdb's version includes in-frame clones alone and lacks a portion of them. Of 100,000 to 150,000 clones in the sample, 75% to 90% were seen once. Trimming took 1 base from V and 2 from J; bases not matched to a gene: 18. The CDR3 consists of 20 residues. The chain combines TRBV5-3 with TRBJ2-5, with 9 bases matching TRBD1. TRBV5-3 has ORF status, its function being uncertain. The sequence was collected from a woman between 40 and 50 years old in good health and CMV-seropositive. Material: PBMCs. The CDR3 DNA reads as TGTGCCAGAAGCTTGCTCATCGCGACCGACCGGGACAGGGAACAAGAGACCCAGTACTTC. It encodes CARSLLIATDRDREQETQYF.